The clone carrying this T cell receptor (beta chain) has just a few counts. The data derive from a study of blood T cell repertoires in COVID-19. Study summary: From the United States, Italy and Spain came samples of acute and convalescent COVID-19. T cells, B-cell-depleted T cells, or PBMCs provided the cDNA or gDNA that served as material.

Germline V gene data show CDR1 as SGHRS and CDR2 as YFSETQ. The CDR3 covers 18 residues. V shed 0 bases, J shed 2 bases, and the junction held 9 bases outside the gene matches. Per the authors' pipeline: Using reference gene primer amplification, nucleated cell counts were estimated. Repertoires were generated with immunoSEQ multiplex PCR, while TCRdb's copy carries only in-frame clones and drops some. Clonal size and the V and J genes are those of that table, whereas D and trimming came from the DNA. The data contain 55,000 to 75,000 clones, 82% of them singletons. V and J are TRBV5-1 and TRBJ2-2; TRBD2 aligns across 8 bases. The sequence was obtained from an elderly man with active COVID-19. The sequenced material came from peripheral blood. The CDR3 spells CASSLAVLAGGNTGELFF. CDR3 nucleotide sequence: TGCGCCAGCAGCTTGGCAGTCTTGGCGGGGGGTAACACCGGGGAGCTGTTTTTT.